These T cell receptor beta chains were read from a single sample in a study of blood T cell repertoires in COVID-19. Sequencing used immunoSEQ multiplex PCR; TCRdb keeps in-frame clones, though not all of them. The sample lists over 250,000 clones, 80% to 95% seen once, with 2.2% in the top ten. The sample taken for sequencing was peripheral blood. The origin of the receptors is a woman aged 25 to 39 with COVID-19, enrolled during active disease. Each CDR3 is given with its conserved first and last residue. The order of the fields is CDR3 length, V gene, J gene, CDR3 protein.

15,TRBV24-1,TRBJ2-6,CATSDSGAGANVLTF
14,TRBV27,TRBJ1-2,CASSLSLGLYGYTF
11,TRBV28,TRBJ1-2,CASGGGYGYTF
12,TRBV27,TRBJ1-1,CASSGPGTEAFF
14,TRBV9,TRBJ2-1,CASSVALESNEQFF
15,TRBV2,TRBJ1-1,CASSEARRANTEAFF
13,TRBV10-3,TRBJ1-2,CAISEGQRGGYTF
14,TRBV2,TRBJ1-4,CASTARTGDEKLFF
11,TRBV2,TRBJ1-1,CASSSGTEAFF
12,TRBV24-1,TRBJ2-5,CATSPTGETQYF
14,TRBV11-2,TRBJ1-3,CASSLAGLTNTIYF
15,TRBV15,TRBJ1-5,CATSREGQGDQPQHF
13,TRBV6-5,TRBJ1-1,CASSYSRGGEAFF
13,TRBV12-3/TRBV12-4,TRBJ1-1,CASGRDRGTEAFF
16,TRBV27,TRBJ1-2,CASSNQGVDLRYGYTF
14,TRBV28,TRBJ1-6,CASASTGETSPLHF
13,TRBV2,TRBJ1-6,CASKQGEGSPLHF
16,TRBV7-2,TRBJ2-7,CASSLEWTGGYYEQYF
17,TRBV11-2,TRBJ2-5,CASSLARLGRGGETQYF
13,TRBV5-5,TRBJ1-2,CASSFETGVGYTF
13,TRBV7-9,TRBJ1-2,CASSFGEGRGYTF
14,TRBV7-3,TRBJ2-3,CASSLWGLAETQYF
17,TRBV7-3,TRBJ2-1,CASSLTSTPSSYNEQFF
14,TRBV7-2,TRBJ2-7,CASSFSSGGYEQYF
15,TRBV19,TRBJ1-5,CASSINGQSNQPQHF
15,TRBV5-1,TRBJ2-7,CASSLAGTGIREQYF
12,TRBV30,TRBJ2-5,CAWSVGGETQYF
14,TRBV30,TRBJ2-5,CAWSVEYFQETQYF
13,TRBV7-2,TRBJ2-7,CASRERSSYEQYF
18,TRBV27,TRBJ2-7,CASSPTHPGLATAYEQYF
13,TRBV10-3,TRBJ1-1,CAISPDGQVRSFF
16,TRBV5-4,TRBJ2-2,CASSARGGSNTGELFF
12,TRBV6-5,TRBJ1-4,CASSLQGVALFF
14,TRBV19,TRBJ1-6,CASSQGGGRSPLHF
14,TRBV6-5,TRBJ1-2,CASSYSGGPNGYTF
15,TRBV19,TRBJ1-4,CASSIDGQNNEKLFF
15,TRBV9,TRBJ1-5,CASSPRGESNQPQHF
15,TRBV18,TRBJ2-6,CASSPDRAGANVLTF
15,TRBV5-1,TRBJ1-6,CASSLWERSNSPLHF
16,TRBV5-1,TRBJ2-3,CASSLAGAGATDTQYF
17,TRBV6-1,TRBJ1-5,CASSEGTGGSSNQPQHF
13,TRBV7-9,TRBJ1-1,CATLNGGGTEAFF
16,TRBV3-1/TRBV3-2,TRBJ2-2,CASSPYLAGGPGELFF
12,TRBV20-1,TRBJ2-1,CSASLVDHEQFF
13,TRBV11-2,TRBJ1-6,CASNRGYNSPLHF
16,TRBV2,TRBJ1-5,CASSEPGMVGNQPQHF
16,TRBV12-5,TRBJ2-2,CASGTRLAGETGELFF
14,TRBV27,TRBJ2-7,CASSQRQGSHEQYF
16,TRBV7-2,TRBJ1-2,CASSPGQGPTMGGYTF
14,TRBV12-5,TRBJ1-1,CASGQWTGAAEAFF
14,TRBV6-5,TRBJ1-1,CASSYSSRNTEAFF
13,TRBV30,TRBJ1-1,CAWRQDMNTEAFF
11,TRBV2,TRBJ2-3,CASSDLLTQYF
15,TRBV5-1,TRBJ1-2,CASSNYRQDPYGYTF
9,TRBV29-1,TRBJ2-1,CSVSDEQFF